Each of the 9 T cell receptor beta chains below was sequenced from the same sample in a study of T cell repertoires in cytomegalovirus infection. TCRdb passed the reads through MiXCR, listing each CDR3 protein once. The sample shows more than 45,000 distinct CDR3 sequences, 33% of them seen only once. Antigen specificity for these receptors is unknown. The sample comprised PBMCs, sequenced either directly or after in vitro stimulation (not recorded which). These receptors came from a human donor in good health (CMV status not recorded). Some clones in this sample may be carry-over from other donors' samples.

The V call is TRBV5-1, the J call TRBJ2-7, with D tentatively TRBD2 (6 bases). Trimming cost V 3 bases and J 6 bases, with 16 bases left between them. The CDR3 is 14 amino acids. The V gene's germline CDR1 is SGHRS and CDR2 YFSETQ. The DNA for the CDR3 is TGCGCCAGCAGCTCACCTAGACTAGATGGCGAGCAGTACTTC. This gives the protein CASSSPRLDGEQYF.

The chain employs TRBV6-5 and TRBJ1-1; D not certain. Germline CDR1 is MNHEY and CDR2 is SVGAGI. Trimming shortened V by 2 bases and J by 2 bases, and 12 bases separated the two germline ends. CDR3 length: 15 amino acids. The CDR3 region is CASSYPNLGNTEAFF. The DNA for the CDR3 is TGTGCCAGCAGTTACCCCAACCTCGGAAACACTGAAGCTTTCTTT.

This CDR3 reads CASSSSGQSGDEQYF. CDR3 sequence (DNA): TGTGCCAGCAGTAGTAGTGGACAGTCGGGCGACGAGCAGTACTTC. The genes are TRBV12-3 or TRBV12-4 and TRBJ2-7; a possible D gene is TRBD1 (6 bases). V lost 5 bases and J lost 5, with 19 bases in between. The CDR3 consists of 15 residues.

This clonotype was seen only a few times. The rearrangement links TRBV4-3 to TRBJ1-2, with a weak D call TRBD1 (5 bases). This CDR3 is 17 amino acids long. Germline lookup yields CDR1 LGHNA and CDR2 YSLEER. Trimming left V 0 bases short and J 2 bases short, with 16 bases between. Here the CDR3 reads CASSQELLGRTNYGYTF. CDR3 DNA: TGCGCCAGCAGCCAAGAATTACTGGGCAGGACAAACTATGGCTACACCTTC.

The chain has TRBV3-1 and TRBJ1-5; D is unresolved. Trimming took 4 bases from V and 0 from J, leaving 10 bases between them. The germline gives CDR1 LGHDT, CDR2 YNNKEL (reference sequence). CDR3 length: 15 residues. The CDR3 protein is CASSPGDHSNQPQHF. CDR3 DNA sequence: TGTGCCAGCAGCCCGGGAGACCATAGCAATCAGCCCCAGCATTTT. Full variable domain (rest looked up from reference TRBV3-1 and TRBJ1-5): DTAVSQTPKYLVTQMGNDKSIKCEQNLGHDTMYWYKQDSKKFLKIMFSYNNKELIINETVPNRFSPKSPDKAHLNLHINSLELGDSAVYFCASSPGDHSNQPQHFGDGTRLSIL.

The J gene is TRBJ1-5, the V gene TRBV27; tentatively, D is TRBD1 (5 bases). The CDR3 covers 13 residues. CDR1 and CDR2 from the germline V gene are MNHEY and SMNVEV (reference sequence). Trimming took off 6 bases at V and 3 bases at J, with 9 bases between the two ends. The CDR3 loop is CASSRQSNQPQHF. For the CDR3, the DNA is TGTGCCAGCAGCCGACAGTCCAATCAGCCCCAGCATTTT.

The chain uses TRBV12-3 or TRBV12-4 and TRBJ1-5, with D possibly TRBD1 on 6 matching bases. The CDR3 totals 13 residues. The V and J ends lost 1 base and 7 bases respectively, with 8 bases between them. The CDR3 nucleotides read TGTGCCAGCAGTTTAGGGGGGGGCCAGCCCCAGCATTTT. It translates to CASSLGGGQPQHF.

In its sample, this clonotype was seen many times. V usage is TRBV7-2 and J usage is TRBJ1-1; D may be TRBD1 (6 bases). Germline V gene sequence: CDR1 SGHTA, CDR2 FQGNSA. Trimming removed 2 bases from V and 3 bases from J, with 16 bases in between. The length of the CDR3 is 16 residues. The CDR3 DNA sequence: TGTGCCAGCAGCTTAAGACAGGCCCTTACGGACACTGAAGCTTTCTTT. It yields the protein CASSLRQALTDTEAFF.

This chain joins TRBV12-3 or TRBV12-4 and TRBJ1-2; D is ambiguous. The CDR3 spans 12 residues. The germline V and J ends were trimmed by 6 bases and 7 bases, with 12 bases remaining between them. The CDR3 loop is CASSSGSVGYTF. The CDR3 DNA reads as TGTGCCAGCAGCTCGGGATCGGTTGGCTACACCTTC.